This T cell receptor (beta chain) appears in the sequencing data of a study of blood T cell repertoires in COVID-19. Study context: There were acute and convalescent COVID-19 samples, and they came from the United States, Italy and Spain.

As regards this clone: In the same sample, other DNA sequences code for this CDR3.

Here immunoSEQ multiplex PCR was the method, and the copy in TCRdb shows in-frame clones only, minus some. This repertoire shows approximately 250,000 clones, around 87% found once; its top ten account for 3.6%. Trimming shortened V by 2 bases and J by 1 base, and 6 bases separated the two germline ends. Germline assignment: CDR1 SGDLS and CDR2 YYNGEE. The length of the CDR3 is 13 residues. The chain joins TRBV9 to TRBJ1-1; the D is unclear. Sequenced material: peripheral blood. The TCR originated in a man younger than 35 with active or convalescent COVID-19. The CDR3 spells CASSVRGNTEAFF. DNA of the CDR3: TGTGCCAGCAGCGTGCGGGGGAACACTGAAGCTTTCTTT.